These 24 T cell receptor beta chains originate from one sample sequenced in a study of STAT5B mutations in CD4+ large granular lymphocyte leukemia. Produced via immunoSEQ multiplex PCR; TCRdb's table is partial and in-frame only. The table includes under 35,000 clones, around 71% detected once. Sample: CD4+ T cells from blood buffy coats. The receptor source for this set is a human donor in good health.

The J gene is TRBJ2-3, the V gene TRBV14; the D is unclear. CDR1 is SGHDN and CDR2 is FVKESK in the germline V gene. This CDR3 has 13 residues. V lost 0 bases, J lost 6 bases, and 7 bases lay in between. The DNA for the CDR3 is TGTGCCAGCAGCCAAGAGGCTCAGGATACGCAGTATTTT. As protein: CASSQEAQDTQYF.

This chain uses TRBV5-1 with TRBJ2-1, with D maybe TRBD1 (6 bases). Germline V gives CDR1 SGHRS, CDR2 YFSETQ. Trimming took 0 bases from V and 2 from J, leaving 12 bases between them. The CDR3 is made up of 16 amino acids. The CDR3 reads CASSLAKGTPYNEQFF. In DNA form, the CDR3 reads TGCGCCAGCAGCTTGGCCAAGGGGACACCCTACAATGAGCAGTTCTTC.

This chain connects TRBV10-2 to TRBJ1-3, with TRBD1 identical over 11 bases. The CDR3 runs 15 residues. The J segment lost 6 bases and the V segment lost 6 bases, leaving 7 bases of the junction unmatched. From germline, CDR1 is WSHSY and CDR2 SAAADI. CDR3: CASSATGQGANTIYF. The CDR3 DNA follows: TGCGCCAGCAGCGCCACCGGACAGGGGGCAAACACCATATATTTT.

This clone has just a few counts. This chain uses TRBV18 with TRBJ1-5, with a tentative D call TRBD1 (5 bases). The germline V gene has CDR1 KGHSH and CDR2 LQKENI. V lost 2 bases, J lost 4 bases, and 18 bases lay in between. The CDR3 sequence is 17 residues long. CDR3 in DNA: TGTGCCAGCTCACCAGCGGACCCCCGGGACCTTAATCAGCCCCAGCATTTT. Translating gives CASSPADPRDLNQPQHF.

Note on this clone: A read error may produce the germline difference seen at one junction end. The CDR3 nucleotides read TGTACCAGCAGCCCAGGACCCACGGCCTACGAGCAGTACTTC. Amino acids: CTSSPGPTAYEQYF. The gene calls are TRBV7-3 and TRBJ2-7; D ambiguous. This CDR3 spans 14 amino acids. CDR1 and CDR2 (germline): SGHTA, FQGTGA.

This clone was recorded only once. The chain links TRBV6-5 to TRBJ1-1; D gene unclear. V lost 8 bases to trimming and J lost 1 base, with 14 bases between them. The CDR3 is 14 residues long. Germline CDR1 MNHEY, CDR2 SVGAGI. The CDR3: CASLPGLKNTEAFF. The CDR3 coding sequence is TGTGCCAGCCTCCCAGGCCTAAAGAACACTGAAGCTTTCTTT.

This chain links TRBV6-5 with TRBJ2-7; D uncertain. Germline-derived CDR1 and CDR2 are MNHEY and SVGAGI. The CDR3 is 13 amino acids. Trimming stripped 6 bases from V and 0 bases from J, with 9 bases between. CDR3 region: CASRPTASYEQYF. The CDR3 DNA reads TGTGCCAGCAGACCGACGGCCTCCTACGAGCAGTACTTC.

This clone was counted between two and nine times. The rearrangement joins TRBV29-1 to TRBJ1-1; D is unresolved. CDR3 size: 12 residues. Looked up from germline, CDR1 is SQVTM and CDR2 is ANQGSEA. V lost 3 bases to trimming and J lost 4 bases, with 9 bases between them. DNA of the CDR3: TGCAGCGTTGACACCGGGGTCACTGAAGCTTTCTTT. Its translation is CSVDTGVTEAFF.

The chain employs TRBV2 and TRBJ2-1; TRBD1 aligns across 8 bases. The CDR3 consists of 15 residues. With V trimmed by 3 bases and J by 0 bases, 1 base remained unmatched. Germline V CDR1 and CDR2: SNHLY, FYNNEI. The CDR3 DNA is TGTGCCAGCAGTGACACAGGGGGCTCCTACAATGAGCAGTTCTTC. It is translated as CASSDTGGSYNEQFF.

This rearrangement joins TRBV29-1 to TRBJ2-1, with D perhaps being TRBD1 or TRBD2 (5 bases each). The CDR3 has 13 amino acids. V lost 4 bases and J 10 bases, leaving 17 bases between the germline ends. The germline V gene has CDR1 SQVTM and CDR2 ANQGSEA. Written as DNA, the CDR3 is TGCAGCGTTGGCCAGGGACGATACGAGGAGCAGTTCTTC. Its translation is CSVGQGRYEEQFF.

V is TRBV5-5 and J is TRBJ1-5; a weak D match, TRBD1 (6 bases). Trimming cost V 4 bases and J 3 bases, with 11 bases left between them. The germline gives CDR1 SGHKS, CDR2 YYEKEE (reference sequence). The CDR3 has 14 residues. The CDR3 sequence is CASSRGGLNQPQHF. In DNA form, the CDR3 reads TGTGCCAGCAGCCGAGGGGGGCTCAATCAGCCCCAGCATTTT.

This clone has just a few counts. The chain joins TRBV12-2 to TRBJ2-7; the D call of TRBD1 is as the table states it, not checked on the DNA. TRBV12-2 has pseudogene status. The CDR3 is 15 residues long. The CDR3 nucleotides are TGTGCAAGTCGCTGTATTCGGTACAGGGCCTACGAGCAGTACTTC. It specifies CASRCIRYRAYEQYF.

V is TRBV2 and J is TRBJ1-2; 9 positions match TRBD1. Germline trimming cut 4 bases from V and 7 bases from J; bases unmatched to any gene: 7. This CDR3 is 14 amino acids long. Per the germline V gene, CDR1 is SNHLY and CDR2 is FYNNEI. The CDR3 reads CASSGDRGRLGYTF. The CDR3 DNA reads TGTGCCAGCAGTGGAGACAGGGGGAGGCTTGGCTACACCTTC.

The chain is built from TRBV27 and TRBJ1-2; the match to TRBD1 covers 8 bases. This CDR3 has 19 amino acids. Trimming took 2 bases from V and 3 from J; bases not matched to a gene: 17. Germline V gene sequence: CDR1 MNHEY, CDR2 SMNVEV (reference sequence). For the CDR3, the DNA is TGTGCCAGCAGTTTAACAGTGGATCGCAGGGGGCTGGGTCACTATGGCTACACCTTC. Translation: CASSLTVDRRGLGHYGYTF.

This chain links TRBV6-1 with TRBJ2-5; perhaps TRBD2 as D (6 bases). Germline values: CDR1 MNHNS, CDR2 SASEGT. The germline V and J ends were trimmed by 2 bases and 5 bases, with 12 bases remaining between them. The CDR3 has 14 residues. The CDR3 DNA reads as TGTGCCAGCAGTGAATTATGGGGAGGCGAGACCCAGTACTTC. Translation gives CASSELWGGETQYF.

The genes are TRBV5-1 and TRBJ2-1; TRBD1 agrees at 9 bases. The CDR3 runs to 15 residues. J lost 1 base, V lost 4 bases, and 3 bases had no gene match. Germline lookup yields CDR1 SGHRS and CDR2 YFSETQ. This CDR3 is CASSAGQGSYNEQFF. The DNA of the CDR3 is TGCGCCAGCAGCGCGGGACAGGGTTCCTACAATGAGCAGTTCTTC.

The V gene is TRBV4-1, the J gene TRBJ2-3; D is unclear. This CDR3 has 16 amino acids. Germline assignment: CDR1 MGHRA and CDR2 YSYEKL. Trimming stripped 2 bases from V and 5 bases from J, with 17 bases between. The CDR3 DNA reads as TGCGCCAGCAGCCAATTCGACCGAATAACACAAGATACGCAGTATTTT. Translating it yields CASSQFDRITQDTQYF.

The CDR3 loop reads CASSLAGRTRSPLHF. In DNA form, the CDR3 reads TGTGCCAGCAGCCTGGCAGGACGGACGCGGTCACCCCTCCACTTT. The chain is built from TRBV11-1 and TRBJ1-6; D gene ambiguous. This CDR3 is built from 15 residues. The germline V and J ends were trimmed by 5 bases and 10 bases, with 18 bases remaining between them. Germline V lookup: CDR1 SGHAT, CDR2 FQDESV (reference sequence).

The chain employs TRBV10-1 and TRBJ1-1; D call uncertain. The CDR3 has 13 amino acids. The germline CDR1 and CDR2 sequences are WNHNN and SYGVQD (reference sequence). With 6 bases removed from V and 1 base from J, the gap between germline ends came to 9 bases. In DNA form, the CDR3 reads TGCGCCAGCAGCGGCAGAGAGAACACTGAAGCTTTCTTT. The encoded protein is CASSGRENTEAFF.

The chain combines TRBV15 with TRBJ1-4; 9 bases are shared with TRBD1. In germline, CDR1 is LNHNV, CDR2 YYDKDF (reference sequence). The CDR3 covers 17 residues. J gave up 4 bases and V 0 bases, and 6 bases lay outside the gene matches. The CDR3 bases are TGTGCCACCAGCAGAGAAATCCCGGGACAGGGTAATGAAAAACTGTTTTTT. Translating gives CATSREIPGQGNEKLFF. Combining the CDR3 with reference TRBV15 and TRBJ1-4 gives the whole variable domain DAMVIQNPRYQVTQFGKPVTLSCSQTLNHNVMYWYQQKSSQAPKLLFHYYDKDFNNEADTPDNFQSRRPNTSFCFLDIRSPGLGDTAMYLCATSREIPGQGNEKLFFGSGTQLSVL.

V gene TRBV5-4 combines with J gene TRBJ1-1; 7 bases line up with TRBD1. The V segment lost 4 bases and the J segment 10 bases; nucleotides outside the gene matches: 10. The CDR3 length is 13 residues. CDR1 is SGHNT, CDR2 YYREEE, per germline (reference sequence). The CDR3 is CASSTTGWQRAFF. The CDR3 nucleotides are TGTGCCAGCAGCACGACAGGGTGGCAAAGAGCTTTCTTT.

This clone has just one count. This sequence joins TRBV19 and TRBJ2-7; maybe TRBD1 (6 bases). The germline CDR1 and CDR2 sequences are LNHDA and SQIVND (reference sequence). This CDR3 is 16 amino acids long. Trimming took 0 bases from V and 2 from J, leaving 14 bases between them. CDR3 DNA sequence: TGTGCCAGTAGTATAGAAGCGGACAGCTTCACCTACGAGCAGTACTTC. Translation gives CASSIEADSFTYEQYF.

The V gene is TRBV7-2, the J gene TRBJ2-2, with 8 bases aligning to TRBD2. Germline CDR1 reads SGHTA; CDR2 reads FQGNSA. This CDR3 contains 15 residues. V dropped 4 bases and J dropped 5; count of bases not matched to a gene: 6. The CDR3 DNA sequence: TGTGCCAGCAGCTCCCAGGGACTAGTGACCGGGGAGCTGTTTTTT. Protein: CASSSQGLVTGELFF. The full variable domain, completed using reference TRBV7-2 and TRBJ2-2, is GAGVSQSPSNKVTEKGKDVELRCDPISGHTALYWYRQSLGQGLEFLIYFQGNSAPDKSGLPSDRFSAERTGGSVSTLTIQRTQQEDSAVYLCASSSQGLVTGELFFGEGSRLTVL.

This chain joins TRBV4-2 and TRBJ2-2; 10 bases are a match to TRBD2. The J segment lost 7 bases and the V segment lost 0 bases, leaving 11 bases of the junction unmatched. Germline CDR1 reads LGHNA; CDR2 reads YNFKEQ. This CDR3 region has 18 residues. The CDR3 bases are TGTGCCAGCAGCCAAGATCGGGGAGCGGGGGGGCTGAGCGGGGAGCTGTTTTTT. Its translation: CASSQDRGAGGLSGELFF.